These 19 T cell receptor beta chains were sequenced from one sample in a study of human T cells and chemical hapten exposure. TCRdb independently ran MiXCR on the RACE reads; one entry per CDR3 protein. The repertoire consists of approximately 260,000 distinct CDR3 sequences, with approximately 8.4% occurring once and the leading ten covering approximately 2.3%. The time point is: pre-sensitization, week 0. Treatment of the sample: therapeutic diphenylcyclopropenone sensitization with weekly scalp DPC. The sequences come from whole blood, collected in connection with sensitization to the hapten diphenylcyclopropenone (DPC). These TCRs come from a woman between 40 and 50 years old with alopecia areata. Some clones in this sample may be carry-over from other donors' samples.

The V and J genes are TRBV6-5 and TRBJ2-4, with a tentative D call TRBD2 (6 bases). This CDR3 comprises 14 residues. CDR1 MNHEY and CDR2 SVGAGI come from the germline V gene. V lost 6 bases and J lost 0, with 9 bases in between. The CDR3 DNA follows: TGTGCCAGCAGGCAGGGACTAGCCAAAAACATTCAGTACTTC. Amino acids: CASRQGLAKNIQYF.

This clonotype occurred once. The chain employs TRBV6-5 and TRBJ1-1; D is unclear. Germline V gene lookup returns CDR1 MNHEY and CDR2 SVGAGI. This CDR3 spans 14 amino acids. V was pared by 2 bases and J by 4 bases, with 11 bases between. The DNA for the CDR3 is TGTGCCAGCAGTTACGGAGATATGATCACTGAAGCTTTCTTT. This translates into CASSYGDMITEAFF.

The CDR3 is CASSSGQGVEKLFF. CDR3 nucleotide sequence: TGTGCCAGCAGCTCGGGACAGGGGGTTGAAAAACTGTTTTTT. The chain links TRBV5-5 to TRBJ1-4; 11 bases are a match to TRBD1. Germline V CDR1 and CDR2: SGHKS, YYEKEE (reference sequence). After removal of 3 bases from V and 7 bases from J, the junction contained 2 bases not matched to a gene. This CDR3 region has 14 residues. The variable domain in full, completed from reference TRBV5-5 and TRBJ1-4, reads DAGVTQSPTHLIKTRGQQVTLRCSPISGHKSVSWYQQVLGQGPQFIFQYYEKEERGRGNFPDRFSARQFPNYSSELNVNALLLGDSALYLCASSSGQGVEKLFFGSGTQLSVL.

This clonotype was seen ten or more times. The chain couples TRBV4-1 to TRBJ2-6; no firm D call. The CDR3 contains 18 residues. Trimming removed 0 bases at V and 0 bases at J, with 12 bases between. Per the germline V gene, CDR1 is MGHRA and CDR2 is YSYEKL. CDR3 nucleotide sequence: TGCGCCAGCAGCCAAGACTTAAACAGCTTCTCTGGGGCCAACGTCCTGACTTTC. It specifies CASSQDLNSFSGANVLTF.

The rearrangement links TRBV5-5 to TRBJ2-7, with unresolved D. CDR3 length equals 13 residues. Germline CDR1 is SGHKS and CDR2 is YYEKEE (reference sequence). Deletions cut 0 bases from V and 4 bases from J, with 8 bases between. The CDR3 coding sequence is TGTGCCAGCAGCTTGGTCGAGACTTACGAGCAGTACTTC. This translates into CASSLVETYEQYF.

The chain is built from TRBV5-5 and TRBJ1-4; 10 nucleotides line up with TRBD1. The V and J ends lost 2 bases and 5 bases, in that order; junction bases with no gene match: 6. Germline lookup yields CDR1 SGHKS and CDR2 YYEKEE (reference sequence). The CDR3 sequence is 16 residues long. CDR3 nucleotide sequence: TGTGCCAGCAGCTTCCGGACAGGGGGAGGAAATGAAAAACTGTTTTTT. Translated: CASSFRTGGGNEKLFF.

V and J are TRBV20-1 and TRBJ1-1, with a possible D match to TRBD1 (6 bases). The CDR3 is 14 amino acids. Per germline, CDR1 DFQATT and CDR2 SNEGSKA (reference sequence). The germline V and J ends were trimmed by 4 bases and 1 base, with 13 bases remaining between them. This CDR3 reads CSAKGGAGNTEAFF. As DNA, the CDR3 is TGCAGTGCTAAGGGGGGGGCCGGGAACACTGAAGCTTTCTTT.

The chain is built from TRBV9 and TRBJ2-5; 9 bases are a match to TRBD2. Germline CDR1 and CDR2: SGDLS and YYNGEE. The CDR3 length is 15 residues. Unmatched junction bases numbered 4, after V lost 2 bases and J lost 2 bases. CDR3: CASSVFTSGQETQYF. In DNA form, the CDR3 reads TGTGCCAGCAGCGTGTTCACTAGCGGGCAAGAGACCCAGTACTTC.

The V and J genes are TRBV27 and TRBJ2-3, with no clear D. Germline assignment: CDR1 MNHEY and CDR2 SMNVEV (reference sequence). The CDR3 is made up of 15 amino acids. V was pared by 6 bases and J by 2 bases, with 15 bases between. The CDR3 loop is CASRRLSGSTDTQYF. DNA for the CDR3: TGTGCCAGCAGACGACTGTCCGGGTCCACAGATACGCAGTATTTT.

The chain couples TRBV6-5 to TRBJ1-1, with D tentatively TRBD1 (5 bases). Per germline, CDR1 MNHEY and CDR2 SVGAGI. The CDR3 contains 13 residues. Trimming pared 7 bases from V and 6 bases from J, leaving 15 bases between. CDR3 nucleotide sequence: TGTGCCAGCACCCATGGGGACGGTTCTGAAGCTTTCTTT. It is translated as CASTHGDGSEAFF.

This clonotype was detected ten times or more. The genes are TRBV28 and TRBJ2-7; a possible D gene is TRBD2 (5 bases). V was shortened by 6 bases and J by 10 bases, with 19 bases between the two germline ends. CDR3 length equals 13 residues. Per the germline V gene, CDR1 is MDHEN and CDR2 is SYDVKM. The CDR3: CASSQPGGPIQYF. As DNA, the CDR3 is TGTGCCAGCAGCCAGCCTGGAGGCCCGATTCAGTACTTC.

The rearrangement links TRBV11-3 to TRBJ1-1; D not resolved. Deletions cut 5 bases from V and 3 bases from J, with 13 bases between. Germline V CDR1 and CDR2: SGHNT, YENEEA. The CDR3 covers 14 residues. The DNA of the CDR3 is TGTGCCAGCAGCCCGGGCCCGGCGTACACTGAAGCTTTCTTT. Protein product: CASSPGPAYTEAFF.

V gene TRBV6-1 combines with J gene TRBJ1-1; D is ambiguous. The CDR3 is 12 residues long. The V gene's germline CDR1 is MNHNS and CDR2 SASEGT. V was clipped by 7 bases and J by 11 bases, with 17 bases between them. The CDR3 sequence: CASILIGVRAFF. The CDR3, as DNA: TGTGCCAGCATTCTGATCGGGGTTAGGGCTTTCTTT.

Only a few counts were recorded for this clonotype. The chain carries TRBV4-1 and TRBJ2-3; 7 bases agree with TRBD2. The V and J ends lost 0 bases and 3 bases, in that order; junction bases with no gene match: 0. The length of the CDR3 is 14 residues. Germline V lookup: CDR1 MGHRA, CDR2 YSYEKL. DNA of the CDR3: TGCGCCAGCAGCCAAGAGGGAGGGACAGATACGCAGTATTTT. Protein sequence: CASSQEGGTDTQYF.

This clonotype has at least ten counts. V gene TRBV28 combines with J gene TRBJ1-2, with D possibly TRBD1 on 5 matching bases. The CDR3 spans 16 residues. Trimming cost V 4 bases and J 2 bases, with 17 bases left between them. Per the germline V gene, CDR1 is MDHEN and CDR2 is SYDVKM. CDR3 in amino acids: CASSSPGTDGNYGYTF. CDR3 sequence (DNA): TGTGCCAGCAGTTCACCAGGGACGGATGGCAACTATGGCTACACCTTC.

In this sample, this clonotype turned up many times. The V gene is TRBV5-1, the J gene TRBJ1-1, with 9 positions matching TRBD1. CDR1 is SGHRS and CDR2 is YFSETQ in the germline V gene. The CDR3 loop spans 14 amino acids. V lost 3 bases, J lost 4 bases, and 4 bases stayed unmatched. This CDR3 reads CASSWGQGFTEAFF. The CDR3, as DNA: TGCGCCAGCAGCTGGGGACAGGGATTCACTGAAGCTTTCTTT.

This clonotype came up a few times. The J gene is TRBJ2-7, the V gene TRBV28, with TRBD2 as a possible D gene (6 bases). The germline V and J ends were trimmed by 4 bases and 4 bases, with 11 bases remaining between them. Germline CDR1 reads MDHEN; CDR2 reads SYDVKM. This CDR3 is 13 amino acids long. In nucleotides, the CDR3 is TGTGCCAGCAGTTCCGGGACTCTGTACGAGCAGTACTTC. Translating it yields CASSSGTLYEQYF.

There are many counts of this clonotype. The V call is TRBV29-1, the J call TRBJ2-4; the D is unclear. Trimming removed 7 bases at V and 0 bases at J, with 7 bases between. Germline lookup yields CDR1 SQVTM and CDR2 ANQGSEA. This CDR3 region has 12 residues. This chain's CDR3 is CSALLAKNIQYF. The CDR3 coding sequence is TGCAGCGCCCTATTAGCCAAAAACATTCAGTACTTC.

This clonotype was counted a few times. This chain connects TRBV6-6 to TRBJ2-1, with 12 bases lining up with TRBD1. The CDR3 extends over 16 amino acids. The V and J ends lost 4 bases and 9 bases, in that order; junction bases with no gene match: 10. In germline, CDR1 is MNHNY, CDR2 SVGAGI (reference sequence). The CDR3 coding sequence is TGTGCCAGCAGTTCCCGGGACAGGGGGCGCGGTGGTGAGCAGTTCTTC. Translating gives CASSSRDRGRGGEQFF.